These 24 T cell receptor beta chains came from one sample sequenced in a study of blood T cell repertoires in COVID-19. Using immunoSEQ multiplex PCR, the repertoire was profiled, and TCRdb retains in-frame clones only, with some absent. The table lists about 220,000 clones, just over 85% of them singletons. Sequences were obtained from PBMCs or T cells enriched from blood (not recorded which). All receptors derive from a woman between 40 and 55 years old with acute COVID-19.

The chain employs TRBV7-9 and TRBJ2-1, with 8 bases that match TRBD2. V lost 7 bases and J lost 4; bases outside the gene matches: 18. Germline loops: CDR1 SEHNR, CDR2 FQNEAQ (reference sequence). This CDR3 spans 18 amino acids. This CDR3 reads CASTSTAGGLGPYNEQFF. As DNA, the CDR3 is TGTGCCAGCACTTCGACGGCGGGGGGCCTCGGGCCATACAATGAGCAGTTCTTC.

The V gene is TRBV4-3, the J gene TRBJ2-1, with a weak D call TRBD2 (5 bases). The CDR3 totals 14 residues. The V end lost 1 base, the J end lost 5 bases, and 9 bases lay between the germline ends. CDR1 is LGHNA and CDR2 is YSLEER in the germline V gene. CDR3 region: CASSQGGPHNEQFF. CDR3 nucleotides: TGCGCCAGCAGCCAAGGAGGGCCTCACAATGAGCAGTTCTTC.

The chain's CDR3 is CASSEPGGASTDTQYF. As DNA, the CDR3 is TGTGCCAGTAGTGAGCCGGGGGGGGCTAGCACAGATACGCAGTATTTT. The genes are TRBV19 and TRBJ2-3; 8 bases line up with TRBD2. Losses at the gene ends were 5 bases for V and 0 bases for J; bases not matched to a gene: 7. Germline V gene sequence: CDR1 LNHDA, CDR2 SQIVND (reference sequence). CDR3 length: 16 amino acids.

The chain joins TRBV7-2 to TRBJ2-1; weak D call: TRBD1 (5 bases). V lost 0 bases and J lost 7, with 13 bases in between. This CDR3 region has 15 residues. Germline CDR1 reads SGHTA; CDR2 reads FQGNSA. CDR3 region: CASSLAGQGRNEQFF. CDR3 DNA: TGTGCCAGCAGCTTAGCTGGTCAGGGCAGAAATGAGCAGTTCTTC.

CDR3 protein: CASSINPGQGWGVNYGYTF. The CDR3 nucleotides read TGTGCCAGTAGTATCAACCCGGGACAGGGATGGGGGGTTAACTATGGCTACACCTTC. The genes are TRBV19 and TRBJ1-2, with TRBD1 matching over 9 bases. V was clipped by 3 bases and J by 1 base; unmatched bases: 15. Germline CDR1 reads LNHDA; CDR2 reads SQIVND (reference sequence). This CDR3 comprises 19 residues.

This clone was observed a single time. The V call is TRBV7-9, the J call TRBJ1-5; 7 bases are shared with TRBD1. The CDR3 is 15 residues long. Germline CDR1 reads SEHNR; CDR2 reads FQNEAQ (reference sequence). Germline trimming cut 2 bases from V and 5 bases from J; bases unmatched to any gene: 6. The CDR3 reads CASSLFTGVDQPQHF. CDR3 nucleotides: TGTGCCAGCAGCTTATTTACAGGGGTCGATCAGCCCCAGCATTTT.

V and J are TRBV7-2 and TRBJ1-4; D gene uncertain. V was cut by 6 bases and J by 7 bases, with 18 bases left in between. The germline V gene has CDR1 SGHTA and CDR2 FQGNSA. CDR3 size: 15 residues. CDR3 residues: CASSFSSVGSEKLFF. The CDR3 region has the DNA TGTGCCAGCAGTTTCTCTTCGGTTGGTAGTGAAAAACTGTTTTTT. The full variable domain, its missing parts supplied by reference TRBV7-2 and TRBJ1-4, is GAGVSQSPSNKVTEKGKDVELRCDPISGHTALYWYRQSLGQGLEFLIYFQGNSAPDKSGLPSDRFSAERTGGSVSTLTIQRTQQEDSAVYLCASSFSSVGSEKLFFGSGTQLSVL.

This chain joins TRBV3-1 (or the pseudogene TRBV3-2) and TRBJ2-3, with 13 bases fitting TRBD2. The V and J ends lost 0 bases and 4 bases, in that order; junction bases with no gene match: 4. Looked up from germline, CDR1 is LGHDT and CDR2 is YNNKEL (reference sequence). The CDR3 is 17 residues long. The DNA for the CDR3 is TGTGCCAGCAGCCAAGATCGACTAGCGGGGGGCCCAGATACGCAGTATTTT. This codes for CASSQDRLAGGPDTQYF.

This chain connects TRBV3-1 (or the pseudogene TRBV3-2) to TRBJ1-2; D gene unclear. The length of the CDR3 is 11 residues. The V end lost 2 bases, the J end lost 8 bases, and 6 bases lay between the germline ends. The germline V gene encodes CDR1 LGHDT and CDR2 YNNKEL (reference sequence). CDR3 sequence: CASSQSGGYTF. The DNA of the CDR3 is TGTGCCAGCAGCCAATCGGGAGGCTACACCTTC.

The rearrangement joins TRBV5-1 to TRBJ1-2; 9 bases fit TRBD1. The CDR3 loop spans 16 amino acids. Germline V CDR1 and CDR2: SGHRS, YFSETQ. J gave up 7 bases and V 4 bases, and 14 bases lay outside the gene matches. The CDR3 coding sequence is TGCGCCAGCAGCCCTAGGCTCGGGACAGGGCGGAGTGGCTACACCTTC. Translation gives CASSPRLGTGRSGYTF.

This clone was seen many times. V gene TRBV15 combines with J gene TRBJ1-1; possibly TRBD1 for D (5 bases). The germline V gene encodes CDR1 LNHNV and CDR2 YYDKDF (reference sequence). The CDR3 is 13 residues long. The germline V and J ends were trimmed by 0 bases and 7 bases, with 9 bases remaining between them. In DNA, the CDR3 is TGTGCCACCAGCAGAGATTGGGGGGGTGAAGCTTTCTTT. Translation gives CATSRDWGGEAFF.

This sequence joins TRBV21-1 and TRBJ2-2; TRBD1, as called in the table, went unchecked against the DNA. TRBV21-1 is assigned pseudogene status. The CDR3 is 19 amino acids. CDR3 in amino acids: CASSKPDNRAIRITGELFF. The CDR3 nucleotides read TGTGCCAGCAGCAAACCGGACAACAGGGCCATCCGTATCACCGGGGAGCTGTTTTTT.

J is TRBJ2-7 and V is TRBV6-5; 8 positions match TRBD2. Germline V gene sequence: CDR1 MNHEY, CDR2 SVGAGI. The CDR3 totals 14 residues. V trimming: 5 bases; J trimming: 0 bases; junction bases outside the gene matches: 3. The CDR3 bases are TGTGCCAGCAGTAGCGGGGGAACCTCCTACGAGCAGTACTTC. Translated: CASSSGGTSYEQYF.

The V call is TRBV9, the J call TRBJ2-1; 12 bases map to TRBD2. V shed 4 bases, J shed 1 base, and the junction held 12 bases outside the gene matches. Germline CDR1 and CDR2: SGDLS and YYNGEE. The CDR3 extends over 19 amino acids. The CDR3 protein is CASSPMLAGGPGSYNEQFF. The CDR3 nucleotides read TGTGCCAGCAGCCCAATGCTAGCGGGGGGGCCGGGATCCTACAATGAGCAGTTCTTC.

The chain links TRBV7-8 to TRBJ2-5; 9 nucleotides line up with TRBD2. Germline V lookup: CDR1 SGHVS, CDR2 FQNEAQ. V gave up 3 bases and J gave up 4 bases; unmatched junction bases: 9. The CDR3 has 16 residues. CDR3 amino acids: CASSFSGRGGLETQYF. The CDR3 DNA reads TGTGCCAGCAGCTTCTCTGGGCGGGGGGGGCTAGAGACCCAGTACTTC.

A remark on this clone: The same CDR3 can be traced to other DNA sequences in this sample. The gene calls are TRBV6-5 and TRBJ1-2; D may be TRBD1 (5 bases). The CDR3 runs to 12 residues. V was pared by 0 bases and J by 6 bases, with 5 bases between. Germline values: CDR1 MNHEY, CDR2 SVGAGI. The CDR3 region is CASSYSGDGYTF. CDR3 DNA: TGTGCCAGCAGTTACTCAGGGGATGGCTACACCTTC.

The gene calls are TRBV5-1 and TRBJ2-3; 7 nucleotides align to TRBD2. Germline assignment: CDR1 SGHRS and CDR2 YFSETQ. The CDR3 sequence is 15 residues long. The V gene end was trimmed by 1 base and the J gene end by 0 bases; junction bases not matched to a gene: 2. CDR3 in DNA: TGCGCCAGCAGCTTGTGGCGGGGGAGCACAGATACGCAGTATTTT. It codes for CASSLWRGSTDTQYF.

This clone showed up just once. Here the CDR3 reads CSVDPGAPNYGYTF. In DNA form, the CDR3 reads TGCAGCGTTGACCCAGGGGCTCCTAACTATGGCTACACCTTC. This chain connects TRBV29-1 to TRBJ1-2, with D maybe TRBD1 (6 bases). The V end lost 3 bases, the J end lost 0 bases, and 11 bases lay between the germline ends. CDR1 is SQVTM and CDR2 is ANQGSEA in the germline V gene. The CDR3 loop spans 14 amino acids.

The CDR3 region is CASSHSSYRGSGNTIYF. The CDR3, as DNA: TGTGCCAGCAGCCACTCGTCCTACAGGGGCTCTGGAAACACCATATATTTT. This chain connects TRBV3-1 (or the pseudogene TRBV3-2) to TRBJ1-3, with 7 positions matching TRBD1. Losses at the gene ends were 3 bases for V and 0 bases for J; bases not matched to a gene: 8. CDR1 is LGHDT, CDR2 YNNKEL, per germline (reference sequence). The CDR3 covers 17 residues.

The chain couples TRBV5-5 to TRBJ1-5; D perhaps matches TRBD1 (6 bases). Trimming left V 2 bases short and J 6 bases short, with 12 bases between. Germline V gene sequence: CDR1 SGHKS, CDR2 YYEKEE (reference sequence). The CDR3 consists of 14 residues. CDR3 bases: TGTGCCAGCAGCTTTGAACAGGGACGTCAGCCCCAGCATTTT. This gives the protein CASSFEQGRQPQHF. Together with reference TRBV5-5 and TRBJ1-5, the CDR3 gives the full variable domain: DAGVTQSPTHLIKTRGQQVTLRCSPISGHKSVSWYQQVLGQGPQFIFQYYEKEERGRGNFPDRFSARQFPNYSSELNVNALLLGDSALYLCASSFEQGRQPQHFGDGTRLSIL.

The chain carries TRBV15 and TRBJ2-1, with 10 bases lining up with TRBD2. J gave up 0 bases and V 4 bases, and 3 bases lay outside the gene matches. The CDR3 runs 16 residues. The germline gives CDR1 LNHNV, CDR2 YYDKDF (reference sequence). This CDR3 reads CATSNPSGSSYNEQFF. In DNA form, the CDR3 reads TGTGCCACCAGCAACCCTAGCGGGAGCTCCTACAATGAGCAGTTCTTC.

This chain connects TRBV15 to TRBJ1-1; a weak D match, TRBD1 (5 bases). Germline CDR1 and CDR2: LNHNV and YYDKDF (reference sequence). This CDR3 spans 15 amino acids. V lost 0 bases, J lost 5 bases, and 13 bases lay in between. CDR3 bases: TGTGCCACCAGCAGAGATCAGGGATTGGAGACTGAAGCTTTCTTT. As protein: CATSRDQGLETEAFF. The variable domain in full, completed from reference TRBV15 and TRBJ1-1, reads DAMVIQNPRYQVTQFGKPVTLSCSQTLNHNVMYWYQQKSSQAPKLLFHYYDKDFNNEADTPDNFQSRRPNTSFCFLDIRSPGLGDTAMYLCATSRDQGLETEAFFGQGTRLTVV.

Written as DNA, the CDR3 is TGTGCCAGCAGCAAGGACAGGGTGCTAGATACGCAGTATTTT. The encoded protein is CASSKDRVLDTQYF. This chain uses TRBV9 with TRBJ2-3, with 8 positions matching TRBD1. This CDR3 is 14 amino acids long. V lost 4 bases and J lost 5; bases outside the gene matches: 6. Germline V gene sequence: CDR1 SGDLS, CDR2 YYNGEE. Looking up the rest from reference TRBV9 and TRBJ2-3 gives the full variable domain: DSGVTQTPKHLITATGQRVTLRCSPRSGDLSVYWYQQSLDQGLQFLIQYYNGEERAKGNILERFSAQQFPDLHSELNLSSLELGDSALYFCASSKDRVLDTQYFGPGTRLTVL.

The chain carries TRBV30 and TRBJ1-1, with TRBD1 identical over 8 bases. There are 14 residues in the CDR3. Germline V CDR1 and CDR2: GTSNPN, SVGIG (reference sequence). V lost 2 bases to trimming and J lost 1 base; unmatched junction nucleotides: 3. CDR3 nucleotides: TGTGCCTGGAGTCCCGGGACAGGGAACACTGAAGCTTTCTTT. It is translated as CAWSPGTGNTEAFF.